The clone carrying this T cell receptor (beta chain) came up many times. Its antigen is not known. V shed 4 bases and J shed 1 base, with 7 bases lying between them. The CDR3 length is 12 residues. The germline V gene encodes CDR1 SQVTM and CDR2 ANQGSEA. The record originates from a study of blood T cells in healthy people across ages. Study-level results: As age increased, TCR beta diversity per million T cells fell in a roughly linear fashion.

Peripheral blood, about 9.3 milliliters per donor, was collected. Using a J-beta primer mix together with a sample-barcoded 5' primer, a second PCR was run for roughly 6 to 11 cycles. TCRdb called the 5' RACE reads again in MiXCR, with one record for every CDR3 protein. The sample holds about 680,000 distinct CDR3 sequences, 45% to 50% seen once. The gene calls are TRBV29-1 and TRBJ2-5; D ambiguous. This receptor was obtained from a woman aged 60-75 years in good health. Sequences were obtained from blood. This CDR3 is CSVGAAQETQYF. In nucleotides, the CDR3 is TGCAGCGTTGGTGCAGCCCAAGAGACCCAGTACTTC.